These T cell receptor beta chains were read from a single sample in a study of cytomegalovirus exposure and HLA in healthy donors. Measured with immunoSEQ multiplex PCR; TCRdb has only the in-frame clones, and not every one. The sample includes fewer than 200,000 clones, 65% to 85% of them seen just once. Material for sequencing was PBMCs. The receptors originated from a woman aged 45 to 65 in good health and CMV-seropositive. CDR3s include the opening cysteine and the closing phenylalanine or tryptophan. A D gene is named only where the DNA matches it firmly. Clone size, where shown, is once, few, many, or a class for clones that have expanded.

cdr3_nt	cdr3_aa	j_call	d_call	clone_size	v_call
TGCGCCAGCAGCTTGGCCCTGGACAGGTTGAGCCCCAAGTACTTC	CASSLALDRLSPKYF	TRBJ2-7	TRBD1	NA	TRBV5-1
TGCAGCGGCCTGGCTGGCGGGGGGTCGGGGGAGACCCAGTACTTC	CSGLAGGGSGETQYF	TRBJ2-5	TRBD2	NA	TRBV29-1
TGCGCCAGCAGCTCGGGGGGGAACGATAATTCACCCCTCCACTTT	CASSSGGNDNSPLHF	TRBJ1-6	NA	NA	TRBV5-1
TGTGCCAGCAGTCGAGGTGGTCCCACTGAAGCTTTCTTT	CASSRGGPTEAFF	TRBJ1-1	NA	NA	TRBV25-1
TGTGCCAGCCGCTGGACAGAACAAAACATTCAGTACTTC	CASRWTEQNIQYF	TRBJ2-4	NA	NA	TRBV2
TGTGCCAGCAGCTTCGCCGGGACAGGATACAACGAGCAGTACTTC	CASSFAGTGYNEQYF	TRBJ2-7	TRBD1	once	TRBV13
TGTGCCAGCAGCTTGGGGACAGAGAACACTGAAGCTTTCTTT	CASSLGTENTEAFF	TRBJ1-1	TRBD1	NA	TRBV7-6
TGTGCCAGCAGCGTACAGGGGGGGGGCAATCAGCCCCAGCATTTT	CASSVQGGGNQPQHF	TRBJ1-5	TRBD1	NA	TRBV5-8
TGTGCCAGCAACCCACTGGCAGGGAAGGACACCGGGGAGCTGTTTTTT	CASNPLAGKDTGELFF	TRBJ2-2	NA	NA	TRBV9
TGCGCCAGCAGTTTTACAGGGTATGGCTACACCTTC	CASSFTGYGYTF	TRBJ1-2	NA	few	TRBV5-1
TGTGCCAGCAGCGGGCAGCGGGGGGCACGCACAGATACGCAGTATTTT	CASSGQRGARTDTQYF	TRBJ2-3	TRBD2	NA	TRBV9
TGCGCCAGCAGCTTGGGGGGCCCCGGGGAAAAACTGTTTTTT	CASSLGGPGEKLFF	TRBJ1-4	NA	NA	TRBV5-1
TGCGCCAGCAACAAGGGGGCAGGTGGTGGTGAGCAGTTCTTC	CASNKGAGGGEQFF	TRBJ2-1	TRBD1	NA	TRBV5-1
TGTGCCAGCTCCGGGAATAGGGACTACGAGCAGTACTTC	CASSGNRDYEQYF	TRBJ2-7	NA	NA	TRBV10-3
TGCGCCAGCAGGCTGGGACTAACTTTCAATGAGCAGTTCTTC	CASRLGLTFNEQFF	TRBJ2-1	TRBD2	few	TRBV5-1
TGTGCCAGCAGCTTGGCGCAGGGGAACTACGAGCAGTACTTC	CASSLAQGNYEQYF	TRBJ2-7	NA	NA	TRBV5-4
TGCGCCAGCAGCCAAGATCGGGACAGGCAGTTAGCTTTCTTT	CASSQDRDRQLAFF	TRBJ1-1	TRBD1	few	TRBV4-1
TGCGCCAGCAGCTTGATGGGGACAGGGCAAGAGACCCAGTACTTC	CASSLMGTGQETQYF	TRBJ2-5	TRBD1	NA	TRBV5-1
TGTTCCAGCAGCTTAGATTCCGTATACGAGCAGTACTTC	CSSSLDSVYEQYF	TRBJ2-7	NA	NA	TRBV7-9
TGTGCCAGCAGCGAAGAAGGTCTAGGTATCAATGGCTACACCTTC	CASSEEGLGINGYTF	TRBJ1-2	NA	NA	TRBV5-4
TGTGCCAGCAGCCAAAACAGGGTAGGGACCTACGAGCAGTACTTC	CASSQNRVGTYEQYF	TRBJ2-7	NA	NA	TRBV7-9
TGCGCCAGCAGCTTGTGGAGGGGGCGCTCAGATACGCAGTATTTT	CASSLWRGRSDTQYF	TRBJ2-3	NA	NA	TRBV5-1
TGTGCCAGCAGTTTATACCCCCCAGGGGGCTTTGAGGGCACTGAAGCTTTCTTT	CASSLYPPGGFEGTEAFF	TRBJ1-1	TRBD1	NA	TRBV27
TGTGCCAGCAGCTCATGGGGGCGAGACACAGATACGCAGTATTTT	CASSSWGRDTDTQYF	TRBJ2-3	NA	once	TRBV11-2
TGTGCCTGGAGTGTACTCGGGACTAGCGGGGCTAAAGATACGCAGTATTTT	CAWSVLGTSGAKDTQYF	TRBJ2-3	TRBD2	few	TRBV30
TGTGCCAGCACTCGGGGGGGGTTAAGCTCCTACAATGAGCAGTTCTTC	CASTRGGLSSYNEQFF	TRBJ2-1	TRBD2	few	TRBV6-6
TGTGCCAGCAGCTTAGACTGGACTAGCGGTCTCGGAACCCAAGAGACCCAGTACTTC	CASSLDWTSGLGTQETQYF	TRBJ2-5	TRBD2	once	TRBV7-9
TGTGCCAGCAGTTCGATATCAGGGGGAGATACGCAGTATTTT	CASSSISGGDTQYF	TRBJ2-3	TRBD1	few	TRBV6-5
TGCAGCGTTGCAGGGGGCCGCCTCGAATTCCGATACAATGAGCAGTTCTTC	CSVAGGRLEFRYNEQFF	TRBJ2-1	TRBD1	NA	TRBV29-1
TGCGCCAGCAGCCCCGGGACAGGGGGCAACGAGCAGTACTTC	CASSPGTGGNEQYF	TRBJ2-7	TRBD1	NA	TRBV5-1
TGTGCCAGCGTTCCGGACAGGGACTACTACGAGCAGTACTTC	CASVPDRDYYEQYF	TRBJ2-7	NA	NA	TRBV6-1
TGTGCCAGCAGTGAGACAGGGGATGGCTACACCTTC	CASSETGDGYTF	TRBJ1-2	TRBD1	NA	TRBV6-1
TGCGCCAGCAGCTTGGTCGCGGGTACCGGAGAGACCCAGTACTTC	CASSLVAGTGETQYF	TRBJ2-5	NA	few	TRBV5-1
TGTGCCAGCAGCCCCCGAGATAGCGGGGGTTACAATGAGCAGTTCTTC	CASSPRDSGGYNEQFF	TRBJ2-1	TRBD2	once	TRBV11-3
TGTGCCTGGAGTAGTGGCAGGACTGAAGCTTTCTTT	CAWSSGRTEAFF	TRBJ1-1	NA	NA	TRBV30
TGTGCCAGCAGTCCACAGGGAAACTATGGCTACACCTTC	CASSPQGNYGYTF	TRBJ1-2	NA	NA	TRBV27
TGTGCCATCAGTGAGCCGGGGACAGGGGACTATGGCTACACCTTC	CAISEPGTGDYGYTF	TRBJ1-2	TRBD1	few	TRBV10-3
TGTGCCAGTAGTCGACTAGCGAGTTCCTACAATGAGCAGTTCTTC	CASSRLASSYNEQFF	TRBJ2-1	TRBD2	once	TRBV19
TGTGCCAGCAGCGCCGATCACATCCTCTCCTACGAGCAGTACTTC	CASSADHILSYEQYF	TRBJ2-7	NA	once	TRBV5-5
TGTGCCAGCACTCCTTGGGGGACAGGGAATATGCCCCAGCATTTT	CASTPWGTGNMPQHF	TRBJ1-5	TRBD1	few	TRBV2
TGCGCCAGCAGCCAGAACGGGGGATCTAGCACAGATACGCAGTATTTT	CASSQNGGSSTDTQYF	TRBJ2-3	NA	few	TRBV4-1
TGTGCCAGCAGTGAAGAAGGGGGCACTGAAGCTTTCTTT	CASSEEGGTEAFF	TRBJ1-1	NA	few	TRBV6-5
TGCAGCGCCGGGACAGGGGTAGGCTACACCTTC	CSAGTGVGYTF	TRBJ1-2	TRBD1	NA	TRBV29-1
TGCGCCAGCAGCCCCACAGGGTTTTCGGGAAACACCATATATTTT	CASSPTGFSGNTIYF	TRBJ1-3	NA	few	TRBV5-1
TGTGCCAGCAGCTTAAGTCCGGCGAACACCGGGGAGCTGTTTTTT	CASSLSPANTGELFF	TRBJ2-2	NA	NA	TRBV7-3